The clone carrying this TCR beta chain was recorded once. This sample was included in a study of cytotoxic CD8 clonotypes in ibrutinib-treated CLL. The repertoire was sequenced with immunoSEQ multiplex PCR; TCRdb's copy has only in-frame clones and lacks some. Of under 300,000 clones in the sample, 70% were seen once. Looked up from germline, CDR1 is SGDLS and CDR2 is YYNGEE. V lost 6 bases, J lost 2 bases, and 11 bases lay in between. This CDR3 has 13 residues. The receptor comes from a human donor with chronic lymphocytic leukemia. The chain joins TRBV9 to TRBJ1-2; no clear D gene. This sample comprised PBMCs, obtained after 24 months of ibrutinib treatment. CDR3 region: CASTVVGNYGYTF. The CDR3 nucleotides are TGTGCCAGCACCGTCGTCGGGAACTATGGCTACACCTTC.